This TCR beta chain emerged from a study of early T cells in non-severe SARS-CoV-2 infection. Study in general: Unsorted whole blood bulk RNA was sequenced, with unpaired chains.

Attached unique molecular identifiers marked individual cDNA molecules. TCRdb reanalysed the 5' RACE reads using MiXCR and keeps one entry per CDR3 protein. This sample yields fewer than 75,000 distinct CDR3 sequences, of which around 18% are seen a single time; over 8% belongs to the top ten. General observations from the study: A preference for anti-spike CD8 responses marked VDJdb matching, which missed private and CD4 specificities.

Regarding this clonotype: The antigen is undetermined.

This clonotype originated in an adult who was a healthcare worker with PCR-confirmed SARS-CoV-2 infection or an uninfected control (not recorded which). The material sequenced was whole blood, taken at baseline.

CDR3 sequence: CASSDLGGAYNEQFF. CDR3 nucleotide sequence: TGTGCCAGCAGTGACCTGGGCGGGGCCTACAATGAGCAGTTCTTC. J is TRBJ2-1 and V is TRBV6-1, with D possibly matching TRBD2 (6 bases). This CDR3 has 15 residues. Per the germline V gene, CDR1 is MNHNS and CDR2 is SASEGT. Trimming took off 3 bases at V and 2 bases at J, with 11 bases between the two ends.